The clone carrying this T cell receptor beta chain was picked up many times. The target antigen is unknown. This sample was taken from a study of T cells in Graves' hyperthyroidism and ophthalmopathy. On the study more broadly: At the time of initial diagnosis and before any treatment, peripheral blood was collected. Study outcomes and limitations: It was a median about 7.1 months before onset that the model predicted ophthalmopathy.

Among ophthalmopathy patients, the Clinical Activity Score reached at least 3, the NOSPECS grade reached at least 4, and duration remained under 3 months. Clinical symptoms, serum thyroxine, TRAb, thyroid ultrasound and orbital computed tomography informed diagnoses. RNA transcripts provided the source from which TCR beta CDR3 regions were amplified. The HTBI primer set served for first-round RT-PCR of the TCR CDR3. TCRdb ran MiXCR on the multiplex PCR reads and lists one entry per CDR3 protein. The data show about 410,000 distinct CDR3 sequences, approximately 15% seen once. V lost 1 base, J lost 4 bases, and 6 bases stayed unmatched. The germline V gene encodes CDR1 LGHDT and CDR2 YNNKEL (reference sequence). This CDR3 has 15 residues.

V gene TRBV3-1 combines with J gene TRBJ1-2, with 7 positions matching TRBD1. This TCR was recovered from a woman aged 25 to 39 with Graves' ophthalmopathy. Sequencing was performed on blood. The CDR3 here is CASSQGEGQFYGYTF. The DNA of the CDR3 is TGTGCCAGCAGCCAAGGAGAGGGACAGTTCTATGGCTACACCTTC.